This record covers a single T cell receptor (beta chain). This receptor's antigen is unknown. Base qualities are not recorded, but no much larger clone differs from it by a single base. For sequencing of the TCRbeta CDR3 region, genomic DNA was extracted from the sorted cells. The immunoSEQ Assay was used to sequence the TCRbeta CDR3 regions. Entries here come from immuneACCESS through TCRdb and include only in-frame sequences with V and J called. Some clones fail to appear in such tables; in the studies checked, an unresolved V gene covers under half of the shortfall, and the cause of the remainder is unknown. The sample includes 65,000 to 90,000 clones, with over 75% observed a single time. 0.5% to 0.55% of the sample is taken by the ten largest. The sample is drawn from a study of OX40 agonist ivuxolimab in advanced cancers. A note on the overall study: The costimulatory receptor OX40 (CD134) was targeted by ivuxolimab, a fully human IgG2 agonistic monoclonal antibody. Intravenous ivuxolimab was administered to patients every 2 weeks at six dose levels: 0.01, 0.1, 0.3, 1.5, 3 and 10 mg/kg. Of the approximately 53 patients in dose escalation, about 20 had hepatocellular carcinoma, some 15 had melanoma, 9 had renal cell carcinoma and 9 had head and neck cancer. The dose-escalation cohort was about 83% male with a mean age of about 54 years, ranging from about 23 to 85. Patients were allowed to have had prior anti-PD-1, anti-PD-L1 or anti-CTLA-4 therapy, and around 40% of the dose-escalation patients had previously received checkpoint inhibitors. Partial responses occurred in three dose-escalation patients: two with cutaneous melanoma and one with hepatocellular carcinoma. Peripheral TCRbeta sequencing was intended to test whether TCR sequence diversity was altered and clonal T-cell expansion was caused by ivuxolimab. The paper reports the monotherapy dose-escalation portion (N of about 50 patients) of the phase I ivuxolimab trial.

Patients with autoimmune disease history or receiving systemic immunosuppression were excluded from the trial. Peripheral blood for TCR sequencing was collected from all dose cohorts at baseline, on cycle 4 day 1, and on cycle 7 day 1. Samples came from an open-label, multicenter, first-in-human phase I dose-escalation trial of ivuxolimab. Adults with locally advanced or metastatic melanoma, renal cell carcinoma, hepatocellular carcinoma or head and neck squamous cell carcinoma were enrolled in the trial. Before TCR sequencing, CD4+ and CD8+ T cells were separately sorted from peripheral blood. General study outcomes and caveats: After ivuxolimab, expanded clones were on average more numerous among CD8+ T cells than among CD4+ T cells. In the 0.1-3.0 mg/kg groups, partial responders were among the patients with the lowest normalized peripheral clonal expansion, particularly in CD8+ T cells. At doses of 0.1 to 3.0 mg/kg, clonal expansion of both CD4+ and CD8+ blood T cells was observed from baseline to week 6. Which antigens the clonally expanded peripheral T cells were specific for was not determined. Low levels of normalized T-cell clonal expansion were also seen in some patients who did not respond.

CDR1 and CDR2 were assigned from the germline V gene as LGHNA and YNFKEQ. Spanning cysteine to phenylalanine, the CDR3 consists of 14 amino acids. Here the CDR3 DNA is all that survives: 42 bases in frame from base 1. The sample here was CD4+ or CD8+ T cells sorted from blood, taken in a trial of the OX40 agonist ivuxolimab. This clonotype was sampled from an adult with an advanced solid tumor such as melanoma, head and neck, liver or kidney cancer. This chain is built from TRBV4-2 and TRBJ2-5; the D call is tentative, TRBD1 or TRBD2, as each matches 5 bases. Near its end, the DNA agrees better with TRBJ2-7, so the J call may be wrong. CDR3 sequence: CASSRTRDPYEQYF. The sequence in DNA is TGTGCCAGCAGCCGCACCCGGGACCCCTACGAGCAGTACTTC.